What follows describes a single T cell receptor (beta chain). This clone was observed once. It lacks a known antigen. Nothing much larger sits one base from this clone, and base qualities are not available. Using the deep immunoSEQ assay, multiplex PCR amplified TCR CDR3 regions from genomic DNA. Extracted genomic DNA from each cell subset was spread evenly across all wells of several immunoSEQ 96-well plates, with each plate serving as a replicate. For sorted subsets, about 220 ng of genomic DNA, equivalent to some 30,000 T cell genomes, went into each replicate PCR. Purified libraries were quantified with a Qubit 3.0 fluorometer, sized on a Bioanalyzer 2100, and re-quantified with the KAPA Library Quantification kit. Every immunoSEQ 96-well plate was sequenced on a separate single-read 150-cycle Illumina NextSeq 550 flow cell. Turning to the authors' computational methods: The immunoSEQ output contained only junctional sequences without quality scores, so filtering could not match that applied to full-length reads. To assign V/J genes and CDR3, sequences were annotated using PyIR, a Python wrapper for IgBLAST v1.9, with IMGT germline references. Reads were filtered out if the reads had weak V/J assignments (E-value above 1e-6), no CDR3, stop codons, out-of-frame junctions, or ambiguous translated residues. V3J clonotypes were defined by identical inferred V gene, J gene, and CDR3 amino acid sequence. Percentage overlap between repertoires was computed as shared unique clonotypes divided by the size of the smaller repertoire. Repertoire richness was assessed with RTK rarefaction, the Chao1 estimator, and Recon v2.1 estimates of unobserved clonotypes. Generation probabilities for all TCRbeta clonotypes obtained by the gDNA method from a few donors were computed using OLGA. TCRdb carries this immuneACCESS record with in-frame sequences only. Its versions omit some clonotypes, under half of them owing to an unresolved V gene in the studies checked, with the rest unexplained. V and J calls and clone size are given by that table; D and trimming were obtained from the DNA. The sample data list over 850,000 clones, and 78% of these were observed just once. The ten largest clones add up to more than 0.45% of the sample.

Healthy HIV-negative adults with no recently reported acute infections or vaccinations were included as donors. Every donor was a Caucasian adult living in Nashville, Tennessee, USA. Magnetic negative selection was used to enrich CD4+ T cells, after which naive cells were positively selected on CD45RA and the negative fraction became the memory subset. Blood was obtained by leukapheresis, after which PBMCs were separated by Ficoll-Histopaque density gradient centrifugation and cryopreserved in liquid nitrogen vapor phase. Analytical flow cytometry was used to check the purity and quantity of each magnetically sorted T cell population. Genomic DNA was isolated from each sorted fraction and quantified by UV absorbance on a Nanodrop 2000c. The data originate from a study of shared clonotypes between healthy human individuals (dated by TCRdb to the early 2020s). As for the study more broadly: Two women and a few men aged 18 to 49 years were included in the cohort. For each donor, CD4 naive and CD4 memory were each run on three plates, CD8 naive on two plates, and CD8 memory on one plate. Blood TCR repertoires of five healthy adults were deeply sequenced to estimate repertoire size and the extent of clonotype sharing between individuals. To increase sequencing depth and limit assay-specific biases, TCR repertoire library preparation and sequencing were carried out by different laboratories using diverse techniques. Leukapheresis yielded between about 0.94 and 8.9 billion PBMCs per donor.

The V end gives up 1 base and the J end 1 base, leaving 6 bases in the junction not matched to a gene. The CDR3 runs 17 residues from the cysteine to the phenylalanine. The kept DNA is CDR3 alone, 51 bases in frame from the first base. CDR1 and CDR2, looked up from the germline V gene, are SGHRS and YFSETQ. The study at large found these results: Based on pairwise subsampling, the degree of clonotype sharing among donors was expected to be affected by sequencing depth. Clonotypes shared by all four sorted-subset donors showed higher generation probabilities than non-shared clonotypes. Naive subsets generally had larger estimated clonotype richness than memory subsets. Because the study included only a small number of donors, the genetic and exposure-history diversity represented was limited. Across a handful of donors, approximately 4.9% of naive CD4, roughly 3.3% of naive CD8, under 2.5% of memory CD4, and 0.3% to 0.45% of memory CD8 clonotypes were shared. Sampling was limited to blood, and TCR repertoires in tissue likely differ from TCR repertoires in blood. Even with the large sequencing depth, rarefaction of the sorted-subset datasets indicated that sequencing was incomplete.

The V gene is TRBV5-1 and the J gene is TRBJ2-1, and 9 junction bases match TRBD2. Sequencing used memory CD4+ T cells from PBMCs. According to the study, the label for this sample's cell subset or site signals: CD45RA-negative fraction. The TCR comes from a man younger than 30 in good health. Some clones in this sample may be carry-over from other donors' samples. The CDR3 corresponds to CASSLQASGTSYNEQFF. The base sequence is TGCGCCAGCAGCTTGCAAGCTAGCGGGACTTCCTACAATGAGCAGTTCTTC.